The text below deals with one TCR beta chain. This specimen comes from a study of blood T cell repertoires in COVID-19. Study-wide context: From the United States, Italy and Spain came samples of acute and convalescent COVID-19. In each case, the material was cDNA or gDNA derived from T cells, B-cell-depleted T cells, or PBMCs.

Authors' data handling: From reference gene primer amplification, estimates of nucleated cell counts were derived. Using immunoSEQ multiplex PCR, the repertoire was profiled, and TCRdb retains in-frame clones only, with some absent. For V, J and clone size, that table is used; D and trimming come from the DNA. The data show under 80,000 clones, roughly 89% seen once. CDR1 is SGHRS and CDR2 is YFSETQ in the germline V gene. J gave up 6 bases and V 8 bases, and 13 bases lay outside the gene matches. The CDR3 covers 16 residues. The TCR was taken from a man between 65 and 85 years old with active or convalescent COVID-19. Sequenced material: peripheral blood. The V gene is TRBV5-1, the J gene TRBJ2-1; 11 bases line up with TRBD2. Here the CDR3 DNA reads TGCGCCAGTGGGTACCTGACTAGCGGGATTACCAATGAGCAGTTCTTC. Protein product: CASGYLTSGITNEQFF.